The 2 T cell receptor beta chains presented below share a single source sample, sequenced in a study of cytomegalovirus exposure and HLA in healthy donors. Use of 60 Vbeta and 13 Jbeta primers characterized the PCR. The table came from immunoSEQ multiplex PCR; TCRdb's copy has only in-frame clones and leaves some out. The sample lists 95,000 to 100,000 clones; about four fifths were seen once. Specimen: PBMCs. Receptor source: a woman in her thirties or forties in good health and CMV-seronegative.

This clone has a single count. The chain carries TRBV7-3 and TRBJ1-2; a weak D match, TRBD1 (5 bases). Trimming stripped 2 bases from V and 8 bases from J, with 18 bases between. The CDR3 covers 15 residues. Germline V gene sequence: CDR1 SGHTA, CDR2 FQGTGA. In DNA form, the CDR3 reads TGTGCCAGCAGCTTAGGGGAGACGGGGGGTGAAGGCTACACCTTC. Translated, it gives CASSLGETGGEGYTF. Drawing the rest from reference TRBV7-3 and TRBJ1-2, the complete variable domain is GAGVSQTPSNKVTEKGKYVELRCDPISGHTALYWYRQSLGQGPEFLIYFQGTGAADDSGLPNDRFFAVRPEGSVSTLKIQRTERGDSAVYLCASSLGETGGEGYTFGSGTRLTVV.

The chain has TRBV6-4 and TRBJ2-5; 11 bases match TRBD2. The CDR3 loop spans 18 amino acids. V shed 4 bases, J shed 1 base, and the junction held 11 bases outside the gene matches. The germline V gene encodes CDR1 MRHNA and CDR2 SNTAGT. The CDR3 DNA sequence: TGTGCCAGCAGTGCGCGCGTGGCTAGCGGGGGGACCCAAGAGACCCAGTACTTC. Amino acid sequence: CASSARVASGGTQETQYF.